This T cell receptor beta chain was found in a study of cytomegalovirus exposure and HLA in healthy donors. Primers included in the PCR were 60 Vbeta and 13 Jbeta primers. Produced via immunoSEQ multiplex PCR; TCRdb's table is partial and in-frame only. The sample data list some 82,000 clones. V was shortened by 3 bases and J by 2 bases, with 11 bases between the two germline ends. CDR1 is LNHDA and CDR2 is SQIVND in the germline V gene (reference sequence). CDR3 size: 16 residues. The J gene is TRBJ2-6, the V gene TRBV19, with D possibly being TRBD2 (5 bases). This sequence originates from a woman aged 30 to 39 in good health and CMV-seronegative. The source material was PBMCs. CDR3 sequence reads: CASSIGSVTGANVLTF. The CDR3 nucleotides read TGTGCCAGTAGTATCGGTAGCGTCACTGGGGCCAACGTCCTGACTTTC.